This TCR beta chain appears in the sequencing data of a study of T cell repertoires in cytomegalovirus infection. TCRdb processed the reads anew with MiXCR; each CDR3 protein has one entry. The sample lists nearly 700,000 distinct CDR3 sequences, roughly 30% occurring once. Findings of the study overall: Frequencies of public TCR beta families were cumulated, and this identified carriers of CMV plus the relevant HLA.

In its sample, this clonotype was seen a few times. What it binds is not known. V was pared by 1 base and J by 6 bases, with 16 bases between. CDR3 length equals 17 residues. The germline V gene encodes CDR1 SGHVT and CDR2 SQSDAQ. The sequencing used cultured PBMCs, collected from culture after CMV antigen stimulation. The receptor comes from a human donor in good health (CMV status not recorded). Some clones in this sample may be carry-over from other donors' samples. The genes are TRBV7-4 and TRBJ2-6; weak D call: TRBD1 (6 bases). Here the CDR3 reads CASSLVGQGFEANVLTF. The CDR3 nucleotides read TGTGCCAGCAGCTTAGTAGGGCAGGGGTTTGAGGCCAACGTCCTGACTTTC.